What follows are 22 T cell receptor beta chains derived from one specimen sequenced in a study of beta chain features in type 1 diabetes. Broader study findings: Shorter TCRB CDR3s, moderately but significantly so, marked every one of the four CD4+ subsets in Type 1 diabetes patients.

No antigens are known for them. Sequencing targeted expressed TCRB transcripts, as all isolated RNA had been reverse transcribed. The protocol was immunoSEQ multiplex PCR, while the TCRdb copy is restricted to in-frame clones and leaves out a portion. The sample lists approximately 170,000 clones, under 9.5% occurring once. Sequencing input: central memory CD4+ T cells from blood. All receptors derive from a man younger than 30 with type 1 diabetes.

CDR3 in amino acids: CASSPGDGRNEKLFF. The CDR3 DNA reads TGTGCCAGCAGTCCGGGGGACGGAAGAAATGAAAAACTGTTTTTT. This chain connects TRBV28 to TRBJ1-4; D is possibly TRBD1 (5 bases). CDR3 length equals 15 residues. Germline V gene lookup returns CDR1 MDHEN and CDR2 SYDVKM. The V end was cut by 5 bases, the J end by 5 bases, with 15 bases between.

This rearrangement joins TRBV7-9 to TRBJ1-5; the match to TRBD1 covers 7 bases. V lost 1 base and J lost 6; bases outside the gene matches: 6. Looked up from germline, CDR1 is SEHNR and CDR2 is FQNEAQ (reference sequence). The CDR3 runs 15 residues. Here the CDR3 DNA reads TGTGCCAGCAGCTTAGGGAAGGGGGCGATTCAGCCCCAGCATTTT. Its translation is CASSLGKGAIQPQHF.

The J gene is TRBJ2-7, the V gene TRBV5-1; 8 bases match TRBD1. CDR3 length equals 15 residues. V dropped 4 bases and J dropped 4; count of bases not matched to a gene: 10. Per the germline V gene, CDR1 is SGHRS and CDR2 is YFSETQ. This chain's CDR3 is CASSGNPGQAYEQYF. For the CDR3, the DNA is TGCGCCAGCAGCGGCAACCCGGGACAGGCATACGAGCAGTACTTC.

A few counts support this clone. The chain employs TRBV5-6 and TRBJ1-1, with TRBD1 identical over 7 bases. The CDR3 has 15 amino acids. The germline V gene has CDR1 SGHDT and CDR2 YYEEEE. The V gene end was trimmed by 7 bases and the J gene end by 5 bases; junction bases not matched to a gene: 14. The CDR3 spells CASGSTGPRRTEAFF. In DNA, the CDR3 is TGTGCCAGCGGATCGACAGGGCCTAGGAGGACTGAAGCTTTCTTT.

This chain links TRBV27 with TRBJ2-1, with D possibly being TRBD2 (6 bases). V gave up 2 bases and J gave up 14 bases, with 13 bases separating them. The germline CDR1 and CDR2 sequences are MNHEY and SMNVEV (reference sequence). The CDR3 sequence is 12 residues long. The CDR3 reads CASSLNGGAEFF. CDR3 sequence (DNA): TGTGCCAGCAGTTTAAACGGCGGGGCCGAGTTCTTC.

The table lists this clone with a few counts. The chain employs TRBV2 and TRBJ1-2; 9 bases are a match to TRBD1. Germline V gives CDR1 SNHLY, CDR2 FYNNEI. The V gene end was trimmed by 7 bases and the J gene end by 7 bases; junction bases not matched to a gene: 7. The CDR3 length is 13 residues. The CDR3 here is CASIPDRGGGYTF. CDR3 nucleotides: TGTGCCAGCATCCCGGACAGGGGAGGTGGCTACACCTTC.

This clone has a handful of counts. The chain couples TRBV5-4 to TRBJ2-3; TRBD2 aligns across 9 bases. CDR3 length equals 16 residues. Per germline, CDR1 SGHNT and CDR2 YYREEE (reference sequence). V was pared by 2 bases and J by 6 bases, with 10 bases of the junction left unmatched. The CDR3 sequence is CASSLYVGGGADTQYF. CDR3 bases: TGTGCCAGCAGCTTATATGTTGGCGGGGGGGCGGATACGCAGTATTTT.

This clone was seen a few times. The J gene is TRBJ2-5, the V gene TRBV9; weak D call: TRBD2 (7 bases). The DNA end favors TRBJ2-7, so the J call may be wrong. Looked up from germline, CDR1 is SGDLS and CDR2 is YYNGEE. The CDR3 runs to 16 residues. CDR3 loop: CASTRRGGRPAYEQYF. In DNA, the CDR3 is TGTGCCAGCACTCGGAGGGGGGGCAGACCTGCCTACGAGCAGTACTTC.

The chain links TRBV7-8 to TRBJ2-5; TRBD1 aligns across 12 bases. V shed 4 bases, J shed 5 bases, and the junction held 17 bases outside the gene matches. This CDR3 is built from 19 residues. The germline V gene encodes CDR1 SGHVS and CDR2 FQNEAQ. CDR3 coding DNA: TGTGCCAGCAGCTCAGGATGGGGACAGGGGGCCGGGTCTGCGGAGACCCAGTACTTC. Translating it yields CASSSGWGQGAGSAETQYF.

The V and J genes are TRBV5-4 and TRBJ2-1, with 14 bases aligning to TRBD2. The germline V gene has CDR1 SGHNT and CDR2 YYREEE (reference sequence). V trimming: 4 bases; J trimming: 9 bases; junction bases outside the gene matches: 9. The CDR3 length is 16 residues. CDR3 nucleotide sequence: TGTGCCAGCAGCCTTCGACTAGCGGGGGGGCTAGGTGAGCAGTTCTTC. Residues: CASSLRLAGGLGEQFF.

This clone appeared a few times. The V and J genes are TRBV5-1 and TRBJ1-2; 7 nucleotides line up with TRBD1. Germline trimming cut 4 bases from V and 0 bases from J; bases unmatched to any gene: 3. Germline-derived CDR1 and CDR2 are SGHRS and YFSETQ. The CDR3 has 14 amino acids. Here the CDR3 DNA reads TGCGCCAGCAGCCTCGACAGGGCTAACTATGGCTACACCTTC. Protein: CASSLDRANYGYTF.

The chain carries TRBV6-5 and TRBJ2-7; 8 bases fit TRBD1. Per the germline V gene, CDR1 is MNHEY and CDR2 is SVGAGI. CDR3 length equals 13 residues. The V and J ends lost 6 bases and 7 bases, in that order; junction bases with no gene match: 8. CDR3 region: CASSPRTGREQYF. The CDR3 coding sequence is TGTGCCAGCAGCCCCCGGACAGGGAGGGAGCAGTACTTC.

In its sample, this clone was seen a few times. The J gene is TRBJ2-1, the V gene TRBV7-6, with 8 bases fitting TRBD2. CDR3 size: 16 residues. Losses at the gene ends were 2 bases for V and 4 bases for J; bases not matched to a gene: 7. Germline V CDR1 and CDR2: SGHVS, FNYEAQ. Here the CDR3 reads CASSLRAGDRYNEQFF. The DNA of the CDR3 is TGTGCCAGCAGCTTAAGAGCGGGAGATAGGTACAATGAGCAGTTCTTC.

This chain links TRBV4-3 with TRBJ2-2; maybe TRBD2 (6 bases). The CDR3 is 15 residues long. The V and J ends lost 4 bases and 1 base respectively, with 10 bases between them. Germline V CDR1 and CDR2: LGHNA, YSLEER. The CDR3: CASSLGSMNTGELFF. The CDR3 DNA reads TGCGCCAGCAGCCTCGGGAGTATGAACACCGGGGAGCTGTTTTTT.

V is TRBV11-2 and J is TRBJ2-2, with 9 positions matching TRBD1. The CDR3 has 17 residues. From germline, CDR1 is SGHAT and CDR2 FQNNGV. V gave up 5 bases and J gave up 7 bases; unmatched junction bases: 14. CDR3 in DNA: TGTGCCAGCAGCGGCAGAAGAGGACAGGGGTCTGGCGGGGAGCTGTTTTTT. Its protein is CASSGRRGQGSGGELFF.

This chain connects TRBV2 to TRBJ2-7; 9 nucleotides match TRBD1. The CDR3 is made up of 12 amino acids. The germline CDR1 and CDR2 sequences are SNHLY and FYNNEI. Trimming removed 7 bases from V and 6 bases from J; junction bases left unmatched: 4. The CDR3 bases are TGTGCCAGCACGGAGGACAGGGGCGAGCAGTACTTC. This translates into CASTEDRGEQYF.

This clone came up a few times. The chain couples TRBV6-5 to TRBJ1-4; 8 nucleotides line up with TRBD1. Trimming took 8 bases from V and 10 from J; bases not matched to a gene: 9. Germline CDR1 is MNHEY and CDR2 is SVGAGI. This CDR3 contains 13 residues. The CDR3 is CASRDRTAGKLFF. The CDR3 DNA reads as TGTGCCAGCCGGGACAGGACGGCAGGAAAACTGTTTTTT.

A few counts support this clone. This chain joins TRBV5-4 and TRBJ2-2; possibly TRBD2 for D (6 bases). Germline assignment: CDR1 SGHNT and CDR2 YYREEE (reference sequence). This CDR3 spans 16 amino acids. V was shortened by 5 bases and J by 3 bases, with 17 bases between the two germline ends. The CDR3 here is CASSTHGTGDTGELFF. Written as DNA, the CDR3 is TGTGCCAGCAGTACTCATGGGACGGGAGACACCGGGGAGCTGTTTTTT.

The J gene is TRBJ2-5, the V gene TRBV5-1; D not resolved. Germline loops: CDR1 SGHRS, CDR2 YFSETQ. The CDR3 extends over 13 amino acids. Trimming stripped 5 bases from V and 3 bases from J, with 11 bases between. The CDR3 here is CASRIVSEETQYF. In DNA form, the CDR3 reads TGCGCCAGCAGAATAGTCAGCGAAGAGACCCAGTACTTC.

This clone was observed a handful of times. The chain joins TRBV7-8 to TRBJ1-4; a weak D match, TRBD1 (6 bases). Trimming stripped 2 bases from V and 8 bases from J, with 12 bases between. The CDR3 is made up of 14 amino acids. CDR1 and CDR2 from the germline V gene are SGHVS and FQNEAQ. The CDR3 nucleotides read TGTGCCAGCAGCTTACAGGGGACAACCGAAAAACTGTTTTTT. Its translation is CASSLQGTTEKLFF.

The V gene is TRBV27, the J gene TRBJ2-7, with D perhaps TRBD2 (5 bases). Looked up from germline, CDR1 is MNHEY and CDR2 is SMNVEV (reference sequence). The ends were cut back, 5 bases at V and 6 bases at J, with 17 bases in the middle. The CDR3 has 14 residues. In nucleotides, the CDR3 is TGTGCCAGCAGTCTAACTAGACATTCCCCCGAGCAGTACTTC. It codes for CASSLTRHSPEQYF.

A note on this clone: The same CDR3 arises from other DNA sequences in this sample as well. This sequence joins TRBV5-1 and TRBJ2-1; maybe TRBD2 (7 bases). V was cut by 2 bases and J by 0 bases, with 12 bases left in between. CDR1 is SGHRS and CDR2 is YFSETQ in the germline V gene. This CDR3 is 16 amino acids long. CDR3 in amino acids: CASSFPGGSSYNEQFF. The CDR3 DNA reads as TGCGCCAGCAGCTTCCCGGGGGGCAGCTCCTACAATGAGCAGTTCTTC.